The present T cell receptor beta chain was sequenced within a study of shared clonotypes between healthy human individuals. Broader study findings: Among non-shared clonotypes, generation probabilities were lower than among those shared by all four donors. Genetic and exposure-history diversity was limited by the small donor number.

V shed 8 bases and J shed 4 bases, with 14 bases lying between them. From germline, CDR1 is MNHEY and CDR2 SVGAGI. CDR3 length: 13 residues. Naive CD8 cells lacked CD45RO and underwent positive selection for CCR7, leaving out terminally differentiated effector memory CD45RA+ cells. For sorted subsets, approximately 180 ng DNA per replicate equaled some 27,000 T cell genomes. Produced via immunoSEQ multiplex PCR; TCRdb's table is partial and in-frame only. The data contain about 2 million clones, about 95% of them singletons. With regard to this clone: Its specificity is not known.

This clonotype originated in a man younger than 30 in good health. The V and J genes are TRBV6-5 and TRBJ1-1; D remains unclear. The sample consisted of naive CD8+ T cells sorted from blood. CDR3 amino acids: CASGKEPGTEAFF. CDR3 DNA sequence: TGTGCCAGCGGTAAGGAACCCGGCACTGAAGCTTTCTTT.